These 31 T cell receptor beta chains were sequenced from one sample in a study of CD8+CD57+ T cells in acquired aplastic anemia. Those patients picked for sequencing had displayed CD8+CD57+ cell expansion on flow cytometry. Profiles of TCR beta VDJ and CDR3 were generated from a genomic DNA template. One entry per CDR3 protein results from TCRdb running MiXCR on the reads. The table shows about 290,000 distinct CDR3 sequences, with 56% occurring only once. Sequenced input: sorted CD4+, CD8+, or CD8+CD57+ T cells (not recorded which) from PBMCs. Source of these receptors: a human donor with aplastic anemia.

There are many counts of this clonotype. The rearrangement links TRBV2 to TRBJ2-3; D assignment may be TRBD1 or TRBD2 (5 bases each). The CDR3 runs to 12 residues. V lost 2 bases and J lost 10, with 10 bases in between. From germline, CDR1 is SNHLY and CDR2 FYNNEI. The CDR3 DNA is TGTGCCAGCAGTGAACGGGACCCGGCGCAGTATTTT. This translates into CASSERDPAQYF.

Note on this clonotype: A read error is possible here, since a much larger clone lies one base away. The CDR3 DNA reads as TGTGCCAGCAGCTTAGTCGAAACTATGAACACTGAAGTTTTCTTT. Its protein product is CASSLVETMNTEVFF. The chain recombines TRBV11-2 with TRBJ1-1; D is unresolved. This CDR3 has 15 residues. Germline V CDR1 and CDR2: SGHAT, FQNNGV.

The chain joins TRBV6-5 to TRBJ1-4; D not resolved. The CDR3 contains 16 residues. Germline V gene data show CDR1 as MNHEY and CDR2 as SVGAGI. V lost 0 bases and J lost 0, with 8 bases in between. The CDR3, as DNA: TGTGCCAGCAGTTACTCTCCGGCGGCAACTAATGAAAAACTGTTTTTT. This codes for CASSYSPAATNEKLFF.

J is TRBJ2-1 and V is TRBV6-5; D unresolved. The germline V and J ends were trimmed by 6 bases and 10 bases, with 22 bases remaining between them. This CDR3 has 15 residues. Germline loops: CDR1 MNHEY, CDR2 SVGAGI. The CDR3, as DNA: TGTGCCAGCAGCCGTCCCTACCAAAGTAGGAACGAGCAGTTCTTC. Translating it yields CASSRPYQSRNEQFF.

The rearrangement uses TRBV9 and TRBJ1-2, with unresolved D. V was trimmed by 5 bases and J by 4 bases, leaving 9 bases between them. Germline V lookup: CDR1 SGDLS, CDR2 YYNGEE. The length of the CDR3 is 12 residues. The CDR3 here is CASSHGVYGYTF. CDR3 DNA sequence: TGTGCCAGCAGTCACGGGGTCTATGGCTACACCTTC.

DNA of the CDR3: TGCAGTGCCCAACTAGCGGGGGGCAATGAGCAGTTCTTC. Amino acids: CSAQLAGGNEQFF. The gene calls are TRBV20-1 and TRBJ2-1; the match to TRBD2 covers 12 bases. Per the germline V gene, CDR1 is DFQATT and CDR2 is SNEGSKA (reference sequence). This CDR3 is built from 13 residues. Trimming took 6 bases from V and 6 from J; bases not matched to a gene: 3.

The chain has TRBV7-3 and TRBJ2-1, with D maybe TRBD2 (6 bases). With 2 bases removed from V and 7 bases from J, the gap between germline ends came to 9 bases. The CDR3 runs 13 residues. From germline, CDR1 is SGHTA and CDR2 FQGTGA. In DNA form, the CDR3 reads TGTGCCAGCAGCTTAGCGGAGGGGAATGAGCAGTTCTTC. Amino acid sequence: CASSLAEGNEQFF. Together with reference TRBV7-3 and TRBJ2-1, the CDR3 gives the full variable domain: GAGVSQTPSNKVTEKGKYVELRCDPISGHTALYWYRQSLGQGPEFLIYFQGTGAADDSGLPNDRFFAVRPEGSVSTLKIQRTERGDSAVYLCASSLAEGNEQFFGPGTRLTVL.

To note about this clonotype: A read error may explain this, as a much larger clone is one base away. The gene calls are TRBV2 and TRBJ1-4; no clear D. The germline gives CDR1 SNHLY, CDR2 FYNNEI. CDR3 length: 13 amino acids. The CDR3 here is CASSLSRNEKLIF. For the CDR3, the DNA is TGTGCCAGCAGCCTTTCACGGAATGAAAAACTGATTTTT.

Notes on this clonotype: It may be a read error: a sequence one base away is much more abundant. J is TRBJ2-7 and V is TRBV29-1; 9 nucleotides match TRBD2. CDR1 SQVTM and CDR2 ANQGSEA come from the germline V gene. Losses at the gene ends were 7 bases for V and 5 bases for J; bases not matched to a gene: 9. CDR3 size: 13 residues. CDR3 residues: CSALMREGNEQYF. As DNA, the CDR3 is TGCAGCGCCTTGATGCGGGAGGGTAACGAGCAGTACTTC.

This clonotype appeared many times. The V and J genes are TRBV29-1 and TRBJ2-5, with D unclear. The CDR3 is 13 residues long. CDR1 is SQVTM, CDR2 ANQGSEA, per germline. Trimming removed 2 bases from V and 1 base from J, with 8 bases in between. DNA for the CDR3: TGCAGCGTTGAATCCAGCGCCCAAGAGACCCAGTACTTC. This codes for CSVESSAQETQYF.

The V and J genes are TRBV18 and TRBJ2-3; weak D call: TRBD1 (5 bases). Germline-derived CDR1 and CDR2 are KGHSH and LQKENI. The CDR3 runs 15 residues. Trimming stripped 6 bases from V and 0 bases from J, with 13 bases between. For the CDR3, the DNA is TGTGCCAGCTCTAAGGACATCGTAAGCACAGATACGCAGTATTTT. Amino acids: CASSKDIVSTDTQYF.

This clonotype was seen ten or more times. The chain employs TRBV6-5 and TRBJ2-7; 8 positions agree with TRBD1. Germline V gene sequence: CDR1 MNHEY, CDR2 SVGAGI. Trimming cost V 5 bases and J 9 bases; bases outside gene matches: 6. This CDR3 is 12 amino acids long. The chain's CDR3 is CASSRTGLMQYF. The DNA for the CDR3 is TGTGCCAGCAGTCGGACAGGGTTGATGCAGTACTTC.

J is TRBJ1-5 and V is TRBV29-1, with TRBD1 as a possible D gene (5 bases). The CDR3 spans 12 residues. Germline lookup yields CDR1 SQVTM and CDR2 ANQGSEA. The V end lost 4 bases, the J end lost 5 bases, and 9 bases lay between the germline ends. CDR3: CSVVVGDQPQHF. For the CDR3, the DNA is TGCAGCGTTGTTGTGGGGGATCAGCCCCAGCATTTT.

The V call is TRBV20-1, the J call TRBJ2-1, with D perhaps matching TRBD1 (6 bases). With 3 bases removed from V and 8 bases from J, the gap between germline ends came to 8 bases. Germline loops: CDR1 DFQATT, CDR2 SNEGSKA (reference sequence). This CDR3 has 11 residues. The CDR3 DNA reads TGCAGTGCTAGGAAGGGGGATGAGCAGTTCTTC. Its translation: CSARKGDEQFF.

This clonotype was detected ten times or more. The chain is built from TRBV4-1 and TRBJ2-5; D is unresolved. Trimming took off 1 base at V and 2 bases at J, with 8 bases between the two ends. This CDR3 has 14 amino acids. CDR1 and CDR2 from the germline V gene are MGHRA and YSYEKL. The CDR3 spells CASSQGGSQETQYF. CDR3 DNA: TGCGCCAGCAGCCAAGGGGGATCGCAAGAGACCCAGTACTTC.

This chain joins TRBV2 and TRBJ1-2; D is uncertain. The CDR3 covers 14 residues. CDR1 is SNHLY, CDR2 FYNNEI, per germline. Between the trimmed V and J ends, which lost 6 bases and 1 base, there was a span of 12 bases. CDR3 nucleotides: TGTGCCAGCAGACGGGTCTTCCTTAACTATGGCTACACCTTC. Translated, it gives CASRRVFLNYGYTF.

CDR3 DNA: TGTGCCAGCATAGCAGGGCCAAACGCTGAAGCTTTCTTT. This gives the protein CASIAGPNAEAFF. This chain connects TRBV12-3 or TRBV12-4 to TRBJ1-1, with TRBD1 as a possible D gene (5 bases). V lost 7 bases and J 6 bases, leaving 15 bases between the germline ends. This CDR3 has 13 residues.

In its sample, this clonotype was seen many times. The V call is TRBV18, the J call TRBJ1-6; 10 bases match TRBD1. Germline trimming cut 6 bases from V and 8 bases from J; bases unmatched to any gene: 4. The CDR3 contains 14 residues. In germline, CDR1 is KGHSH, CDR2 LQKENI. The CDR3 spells CASSSGTGDSPLHF. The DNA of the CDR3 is TGTGCCAGCTCGTCCGGGACAGGGGATTCACCCCTCCACTTT.

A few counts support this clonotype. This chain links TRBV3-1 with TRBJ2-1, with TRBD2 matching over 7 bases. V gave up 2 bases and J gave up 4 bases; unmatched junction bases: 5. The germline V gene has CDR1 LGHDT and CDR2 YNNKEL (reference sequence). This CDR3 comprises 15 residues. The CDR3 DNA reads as TGTGCCAGCAGCCAAACGGGGGGAGAGTACAATGAGCAGTTCTTC. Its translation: CASSQTGGEYNEQFF.

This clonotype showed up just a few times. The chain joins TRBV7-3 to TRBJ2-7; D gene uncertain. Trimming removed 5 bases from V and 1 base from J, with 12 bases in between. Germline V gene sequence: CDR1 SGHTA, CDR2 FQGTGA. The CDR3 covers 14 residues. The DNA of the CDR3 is TGTGCCAGCAGCCCTACCCCCGAATCCTACGAGCAGTACTTC. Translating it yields CASSPTPESYEQYF.

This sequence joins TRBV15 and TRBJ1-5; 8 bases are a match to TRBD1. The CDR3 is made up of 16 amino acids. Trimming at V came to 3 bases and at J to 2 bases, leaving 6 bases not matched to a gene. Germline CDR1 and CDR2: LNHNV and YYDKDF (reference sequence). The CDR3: CATSSEDRGGNQPQHF. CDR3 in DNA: TGTGCCACCAGCAGCGAAGACAGGGGAGGCAATCAGCCCCAGCATTTT.

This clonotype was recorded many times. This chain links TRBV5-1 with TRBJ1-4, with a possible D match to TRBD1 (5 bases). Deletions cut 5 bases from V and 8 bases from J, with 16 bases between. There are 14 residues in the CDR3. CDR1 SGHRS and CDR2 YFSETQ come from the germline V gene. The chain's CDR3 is CASSGTLGNEKLFF. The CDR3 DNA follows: TGCGCCAGCAGTGGGACTCTAGGGAACGAAAAACTGTTTTTT.

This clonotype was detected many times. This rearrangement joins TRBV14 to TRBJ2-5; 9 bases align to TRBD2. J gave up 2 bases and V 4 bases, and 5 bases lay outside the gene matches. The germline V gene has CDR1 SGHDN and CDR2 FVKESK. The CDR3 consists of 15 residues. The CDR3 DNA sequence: TGTGCCAGCAGCCGGGCGACTAGCGGACAAGAGACCCAGTACTTC. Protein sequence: CASSRATSGQETQYF.

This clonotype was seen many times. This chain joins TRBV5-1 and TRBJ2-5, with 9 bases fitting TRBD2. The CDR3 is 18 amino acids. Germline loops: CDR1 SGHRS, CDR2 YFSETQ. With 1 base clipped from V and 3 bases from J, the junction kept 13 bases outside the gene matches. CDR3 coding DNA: TGCGCCAGCAGCTTGAGTTGGGGCGCGCGGGAGGGAAAAGAGACCCAGTACTTC. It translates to CASSLSWGAREGKETQYF.

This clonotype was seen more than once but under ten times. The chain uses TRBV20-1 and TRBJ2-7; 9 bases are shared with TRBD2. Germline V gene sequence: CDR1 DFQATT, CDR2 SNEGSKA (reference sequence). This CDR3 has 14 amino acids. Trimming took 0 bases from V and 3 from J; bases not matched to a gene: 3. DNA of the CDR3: TGCAGTGCTAGAGATGGGACTAGCAGCTACGAGCAGTACTTC. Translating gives CSARDGTSSYEQYF.

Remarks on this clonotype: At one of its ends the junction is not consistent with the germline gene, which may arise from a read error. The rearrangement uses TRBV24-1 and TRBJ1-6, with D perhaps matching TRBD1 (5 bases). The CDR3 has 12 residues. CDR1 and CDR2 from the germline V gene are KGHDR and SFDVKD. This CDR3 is CATSDQGWPPHF. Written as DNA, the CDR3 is TGTGCCACCAGTGACCAGGGTTGGCCCCCCCACTTT.

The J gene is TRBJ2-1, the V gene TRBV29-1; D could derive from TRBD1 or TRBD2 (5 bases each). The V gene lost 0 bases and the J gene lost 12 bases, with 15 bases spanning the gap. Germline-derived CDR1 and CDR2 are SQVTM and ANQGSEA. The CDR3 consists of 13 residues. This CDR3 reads CSVEDGAAGGQFF. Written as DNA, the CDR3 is TGCAGCGTTGAAGATGGTGCGGCTGGGGGGCAGTTCTTC.

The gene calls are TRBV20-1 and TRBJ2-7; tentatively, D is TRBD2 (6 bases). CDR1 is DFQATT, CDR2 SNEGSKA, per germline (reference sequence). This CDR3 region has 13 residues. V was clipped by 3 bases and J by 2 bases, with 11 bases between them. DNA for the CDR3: TGCAGTGCTAGTCGTGGGACTGCCTACGAGCAGTACTTC. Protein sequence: CSASRGTAYEQYF.

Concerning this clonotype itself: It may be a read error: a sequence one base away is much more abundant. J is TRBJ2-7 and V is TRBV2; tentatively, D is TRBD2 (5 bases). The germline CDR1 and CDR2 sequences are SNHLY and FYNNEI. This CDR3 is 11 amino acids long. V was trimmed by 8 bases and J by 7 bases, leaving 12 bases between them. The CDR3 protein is CASPLGWEQYF. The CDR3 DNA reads TGTGCCAGCCCACTAGGGTGGGAGCAGTACTTC.

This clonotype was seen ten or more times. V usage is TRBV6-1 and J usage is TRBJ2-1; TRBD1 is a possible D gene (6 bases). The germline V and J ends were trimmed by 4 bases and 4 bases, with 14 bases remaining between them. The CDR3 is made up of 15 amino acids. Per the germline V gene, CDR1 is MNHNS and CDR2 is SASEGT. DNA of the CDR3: TGTGCCAGCAGTGGCCGAGGGGGAATTTACAATGAGCAGTTCTTC. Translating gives CASSGRGGIYNEQFF.

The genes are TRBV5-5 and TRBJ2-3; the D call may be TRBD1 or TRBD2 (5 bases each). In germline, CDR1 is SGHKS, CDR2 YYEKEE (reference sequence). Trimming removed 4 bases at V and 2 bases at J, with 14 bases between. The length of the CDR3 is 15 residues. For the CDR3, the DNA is TGTGCCAGCAGCCTGAGGGGAGTTACCACAGATACGCAGTATTTT. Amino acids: CASSLRGVTTDTQYF.